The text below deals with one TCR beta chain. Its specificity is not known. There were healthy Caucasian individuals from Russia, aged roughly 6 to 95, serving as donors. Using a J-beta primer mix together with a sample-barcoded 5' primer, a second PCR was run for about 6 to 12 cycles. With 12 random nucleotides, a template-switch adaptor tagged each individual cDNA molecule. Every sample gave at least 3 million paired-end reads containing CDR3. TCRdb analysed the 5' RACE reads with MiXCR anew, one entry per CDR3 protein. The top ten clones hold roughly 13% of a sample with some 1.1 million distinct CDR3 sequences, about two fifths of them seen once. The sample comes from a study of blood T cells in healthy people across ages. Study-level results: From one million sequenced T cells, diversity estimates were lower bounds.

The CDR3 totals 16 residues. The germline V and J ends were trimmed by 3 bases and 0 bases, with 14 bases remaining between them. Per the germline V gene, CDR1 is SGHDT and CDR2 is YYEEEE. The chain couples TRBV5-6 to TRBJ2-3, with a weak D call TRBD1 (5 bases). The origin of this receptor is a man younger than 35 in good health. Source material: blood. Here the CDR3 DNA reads TGTGCCAGCAGCTCCTGGACAACCCCTAGCACAGATACGCAGTATTTT. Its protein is CASSSWTTPSTDTQYF.